The 32 T cell receptor beta chains listed next were all sequenced from one sample in a study of cytomegalovirus exposure and HLA in healthy donors. The PCR made use of 60 Vbeta and 13 Jbeta primers. Repertoires were generated with immunoSEQ multiplex PCR, while TCRdb's copy carries only in-frame clones and drops some. Seen here are more than 140,000 clones, approximately 71% observed once, and the top ten hold over 3%. Sequenced sample: PBMCs. All receptors come from a middle-aged man in good health and CMV-seronegative.

V gene TRBV7-2 combines with J gene TRBJ2-3; 7 bases map to TRBD2. Unmatched junction bases numbered 6, after V lost 3 bases and J lost 0 bases. Germline assignment: CDR1 SGHTA and CDR2 FQGNSA. This CDR3 is 16 amino acids long. The CDR3 protein is CASSFPAGTSTDTQYF. In nucleotides, the CDR3 is TGTGCCAGCAGCTTCCCAGCGGGGACTAGCACAGATACGCAGTATTTT.

To note about this clone: The sample holds other DNA sequences that translate to the same CDR3. The V call is TRBV18, the J call TRBJ1-2; possibly TRBD1 for D (5 bases). The length of the CDR3 is 13 residues. CDR1 is KGHSH and CDR2 is LQKENI in the germline V gene. V shed 2 bases and J shed 1 base, with 5 bases lying between them. The CDR3 coding sequence is TGTGCCAGCTCACCAGACAGTAACTATGGCTACACCTTC. Its protein is CASSPDSNYGYTF.

This rearrangement joins TRBV4-1 to TRBJ1-1; weak D call: TRBD1 (5 bases). The CDR3 loop spans 14 amino acids. Germline CDR1 reads MGHRA; CDR2 reads YSYEKL. V gave up 4 bases and J gave up 3 bases, with 12 bases separating them. CDR3 nucleotide sequence: TGCGCCAGCAGCCGCGGGACGTATGACACTGAAGCTTTCTTT. Its translation: CASSRGTYDTEAFF.

This clone has only one observation. The chain employs TRBV4-1 and TRBJ1-2, with 7 bases fitting TRBD1. Germline CDR1 and CDR2: MGHRA and YSYEKL. With V trimmed by 6 bases and J by 4 bases, 11 bases remained unmatched. The CDR3 contains 15 residues. As DNA, the CDR3 is TGCGCCAGCAGTCTTGTACAGGGGCAGGGCTATGGCTACACCTTC. It specifies CASSLVQGQGYGYTF.

The V and J genes are TRBV4-1 and TRBJ2-3, with D possibly TRBD2 on 5 matching bases. The CDR3 runs 14 residues. V was cut by 4 bases and J by 4 bases, with 12 bases left in between. Germline assignment: CDR1 MGHRA and CDR2 YSYEKL. CDR3 loop: CASSRTRVADTQYF. CDR3 in DNA: TGCGCCAGCAGCCGGACTCGGGTAGCAGATACGCAGTATTTT.

A few counts support this clone. This sample includes further DNA sequences coding for the same CDR3. The chain uses TRBV5-1 and TRBJ1-1; 8 nucleotides agree with TRBD1. Germline values: CDR1 SGHRS, CDR2 YFSETQ. The CDR3 covers 14 residues. The V and J ends lost 0 bases and 5 bases, in that order; junction bases with no gene match: 3. CDR3 in DNA: TGCGCCAGCAGCTTGGACAGGGGGGGTACTGAAGCTTTCTTT. Encoded protein: CASSLDRGGTEAFF.

There are a few counts of this clone. The J gene is TRBJ1-4, the V gene TRBV2; 9 positions match TRBD1. Germline CDR1 reads SNHLY; CDR2 reads FYNNEI. J lost 7 bases, V lost 5 bases, and 8 bases had no gene match. The CDR3 sequence is 15 residues long. The CDR3 DNA follows: TGTGCCAGCAGTCGCTCGGGACAGGGTGTTGAAAAACTGTTTTTT. Encoded protein: CASSRSGQGVEKLFF.

The chain uses TRBV9 and TRBJ2-3; 14 bases are shared with TRBD2. The CDR3 is made up of 18 amino acids. The germline gives CDR1 SGDLS, CDR2 YYNGEE. With V trimmed by 4 bases and J by 3 bases, 10 bases remained unmatched. The CDR3 bases are TGTGCCAGCAGCCCCTTTAGACTAGCGGGGGGGCAGACAGATACGCAGTATTTT. Translated, it gives CASSPFRLAGGQTDTQYF.

The V gene is TRBV6-6, the J gene TRBJ1-2; 8 nucleotides align to TRBD1. V trimming: 2 bases; J trimming: 8 bases; junction bases outside the gene matches: 13. CDR3 length: 16 residues. Germline CDR1 and CDR2: MNHNY and SVGAGI (reference sequence). The DNA of the CDR3 is TGTGCCAGCAGTTACAGCTCCGAGACAGGGGTCTTCGGCTACACCTTC. Its protein product is CASSYSSETGVFGYTF.

This clone was counted a single time. The rearrangement joins TRBV12-5 to TRBJ2-3; the match to TRBD2 covers 8 bases. V dropped 1 base and J dropped 4; count of bases not matched to a gene: 4. From germline, CDR1 is LGHNT and CDR2 FRNRAP. The CDR3 has 15 residues. The CDR3 protein is CASGLGSGDPDTQYF. CDR3 DNA sequence: TGTGCTAGTGGTTTGGGTAGCGGGGATCCAGATACGCAGTATTTT. Full variable domain (rest looked up from reference TRBV12-5 and TRBJ2-3): DARVTQTPRHKVTEMGQEVTMRCQPILGHNTVFWYRQTMMQGLELLAYFRNRAPLDDSGMPKDRFSAEMPDATLATLKIQPSEPRDSAVYFCASGLGSGDPDTQYFGPGTRLTVL.

A single count supports this clone. The J gene is TRBJ1-4, the V gene TRBV11-2, with TRBD1 identical over 10 bases. The CDR3 length is 14 residues. Trimming took 1 base from V and 7 from J; bases not matched to a gene: 0. Germline loops: CDR1 SGHAT, CDR2 FQNNGV. The CDR3 bases are TGTGCCAGCAGCTTAGGACAGGGGGCTGAAAAACTGTTTTTT. It specifies CASSLGQGAEKLFF. The complete variable domain, with remaining parts taken from reference TRBV11-2 and TRBJ1-4, reads EAGVAQSPRYKIIEKRQSVAFWCNPISGHATLYWYQQILGQGPKLLIQFQNNGVVDDSQLPKDRFSAERLKGVDSTLKIQPAKLEDSAVYLCASSLGQGAEKLFFGSGTQLSVL.

There are a few counts of this clone. The chain employs TRBV6-5 and TRBJ1-1, with TRBD1 matching over 8 bases. The CDR3 is 14 amino acids. From germline, CDR1 is MNHEY and CDR2 SVGAGI. V shed 10 bases, J shed 5 bases, and the junction held 12 bases outside the gene matches. CDR3 sequence (DNA): TGTGCCATTTGGTATGGACAGGGTGCGACTGAAGCTTTCTTT. Amino acid sequence: CAIWYGQGATEAFF.

This clone was detected only once. The chain joins TRBV7-3 to TRBJ1-1; D is unclear. The V end was cut by 5 bases, the J end by 0 bases, with 7 bases between. The CDR3 has 13 residues. CDR1 is SGHTA and CDR2 is FQGTGA in the germline V gene. The DNA for the CDR3 is TGTGCCAGCAGCCCTTCAGTGAACACTGAAGCTTTCTTT. It yields the protein CASSPSVNTEAFF.

V is TRBV30 and J is TRBJ2-4; D gene uncertain. The CDR3 loop spans 13 amino acids. CDR1 and CDR2 (germline): GTSNPN, SVGIG (reference sequence). Between the trimmed V and J ends, which lost 3 bases and 2 bases, there was a span of 8 bases. Written as DNA, the CDR3 is TGTGCCTGGAGCCCAGGTTCCAAAAACATTCAGTACTTC. Protein: CAWSPGSKNIQYF.

V gene TRBV5-6 combines with J gene TRBJ1-1, with 8 bases matching TRBD1. The J segment lost 0 bases and the V segment lost 1 base, leaving 5 bases of the junction unmatched. Germline loops: CDR1 SGHDT, CDR2 YYEEEE. CDR3 length: 16 amino acids. CDR3 residues: CASSLLQGVMNTEAFF. CDR3 sequence (DNA): TGTGCCAGCAGCTTGTTACAGGGGGTCATGAACACTGAAGCTTTCTTT.

The V call is TRBV9, the J call TRBJ2-1; 11 nucleotides agree with TRBD1. CDR1 is SGDLS and CDR2 is YYNGEE in the germline V gene. The CDR3 is made up of 15 amino acids. Unmatched junction bases numbered 7, after V lost 4 bases and J lost 7 bases. The CDR3 reads CASSIPGQGDNEQFF. The CDR3, as DNA: TGTGCCAGCAGCATACCGGGACAGGGGGATAATGAGCAGTTCTTC.

The gene calls are TRBV6-1 and TRBJ1-3; D unresolved. Between the trimmed V and J ends, which lost 2 bases and 3 bases, there was a span of 8 bases. Looked up from germline, CDR1 is MNHNS and CDR2 is SASEGT. The CDR3 consists of 14 residues. The CDR3 coding sequence is TGTGCCAGCAGTGAACAGGTCTTTGGAAACACCATATATTTT. It codes for CASSEQVFGNTIYF.

DNA for the CDR3: TGTGCCAGCAGAGGAGGACGGAGTTTAGCTAACTATGGCTACACCTTC. Amino acids: CASRGGRSLANYGYTF. The chain employs TRBV27 and TRBJ1-2, with D uncertain. The germline gives CDR1 MNHEY, CDR2 SMNVEV (reference sequence). The V end lost 6 bases, the J end lost 0 bases, and 17 bases lay between the germline ends. This CDR3 has 16 amino acids.

V and J are TRBV7-3 and TRBJ2-3, with 8 bases identical to TRBD1. This CDR3 has 15 amino acids. V lost 7 bases and J lost 2; bases outside the gene matches: 8. Germline V gene data show CDR1 as SGHTA and CDR2 as FQGTGA. As DNA, the CDR3 is TGTGCCAGCACTTACGGGACAGGAGTCACAGATACGCAGTATTTT. Its translation is CASTYGTGVTDTQYF.

V and J are TRBV9 and TRBJ1-2, with TRBD1 identical over 7 bases. This CDR3 region has 14 residues. Germline V CDR1 and CDR2: SGDLS, YYNGEE. With V trimmed by 4 bases and J by 2 bases, 5 bases remained unmatched. CDR3 sequence reads: CASSRDSLNYGYTF. For the CDR3, the DNA is TGTGCCAGCAGCCGGGACAGTCTCAACTATGGCTACACCTTC.

The CDR3 reads CASSLGTAKNYGYTF. The CDR3 bases are TGCGCCAGCAGCTTGGGGACAGCTAAAAACTATGGCTACACCTTC. This chain uses TRBV5-1 with TRBJ1-2; D possibly corresponds to TRBD1 (6 bases). The CDR3 totals 15 residues. V was trimmed by 0 bases and J by 2 bases, leaving 11 bases between them. Germline CDR1 and CDR2: SGHRS and YFSETQ. The full variable domain, rest sourced from reference TRBV5-1 and TRBJ1-2, is KAGVTQTPRYLIKTRGQQVTLSCSPISGHRSVSWYQQTPGQGLQFLFEYFSETQRNKGNFPGRFSGRQFSNSRSEMNVSTLELGDSALYLCASSLGTAKNYGYTFGSGTRLTVV.

The chain couples TRBV11-1 to TRBJ2-5, with 7 bases matching TRBD1. The V segment lost 4 bases and the J segment 2 bases; nucleotides outside the gene matches: 7. The CDR3 spans 15 residues. CDR1 and CDR2 from the germline V gene are SGHAT and FQDESV (reference sequence). The CDR3 DNA reads TGTGCCAGCAGCTCATTGGGACAGCTTCAAGAGACCCAGTACTTC. Protein sequence: CASSSLGQLQETQYF.

The J gene is TRBJ2-5, the V gene TRBV19, with 12 bases identical to TRBD1. The J call may be wrong; the DNA end is better matched by TRBJ2-7. This CDR3 contains 12 residues. The germline V gene encodes CDR1 LNHDA and CDR2 SQIVND (reference sequence). Here the CDR3 DNA reads TGTGCCAGTGGGACAGGGGGCGGCGAGCAGTACTTC. Encoded protein: CASGTGGGEQYF.

This chain uses TRBV11-2 with TRBJ2-1, with a tentative D call TRBD2 (5 bases). The CDR3 sequence is 17 residues long. The ends were cut back, 0 bases at V and 3 bases at J, with 15 bases in the middle. Germline V lookup: CDR1 SGHAT, CDR2 FQNNGV. CDR3 protein: CASSLDRLRVNYNEQFF. For the CDR3, the DNA is TGTGCCAGCAGCTTAGATAGGTTGCGGGTCAACTACAATGAGCAGTTCTTC.

The V gene is TRBV6-5, the J gene TRBJ2-3, with 10 bases that match TRBD2. V shed 5 bases, J shed 4 bases, and the junction held 6 bases outside the gene matches. CDR3 size: 15 residues. Germline V gene lookup returns CDR1 MNHEY and CDR2 SVGAGI. The CDR3 is CASSRAGGLADTQYF. CDR3 DNA sequence: TGTGCCAGCAGTAGAGCGGGGGGGCTTGCAGATACGCAGTATTTT.

In DNA, the CDR3 is TGCGCCAGCAGCATACGACAGGGGGTAGGCACTGAAGCTTTCTTT. Amino acids: CASSIRQGVGTEAFF. The V and J genes are TRBV5-1 and TRBJ1-1, with 9 bases fitting TRBD1. Germline CDR1 SGHRS, CDR2 YFSETQ. After removal of 4 bases from V and 4 bases from J, the junction contained 8 bases not matched to a gene. CDR3 length: 15 residues.

The genes are TRBV2 and TRBJ1-1, with D tentatively TRBD1 (5 bases). There are 10 residues in the CDR3. Germline CDR1 reads SNHLY; CDR2 reads FYNNEI. V lost 4 bases, J lost 10 bases, and 7 bases lay in between. Here the CDR3 DNA reads TGTGCCAGCAGTGTCGGGGGAGCTTTCTTT. It translates to CASSVGGAFF.

The rearrangement joins TRBV11-1 to TRBJ2-3; TRBD2 agrees at 13 bases. Germline-derived CDR1 and CDR2 are SGHAT and FQDESV (reference sequence). The CDR3 is 19 residues long. The trim removed 8 bases at V and 6 bases at J, leaving 20 bases unmatched. DNA of the CDR3: TGTGCCAGCTCGCGTTCCCCCCAACTAGCGGGGGGGGTGAACGATACGCAGTATTTT. This sequence encodes CASSRSPQLAGGVNDTQYF.

This clone was observed a handful of times. The V call is TRBV5-1, the J call TRBJ2-7; maybe TRBD1 (6 bases). CDR1 is SGHRS, CDR2 YFSETQ, per germline. V gave up 4 bases and J gave up 5 bases, with 13 bases separating them. The CDR3 is 13 amino acids. CDR3 residues: CASSGQGSHEQYF. The CDR3 DNA sequence: TGCGCCAGCAGCGGGCAGGGGAGCCACGAGCAGTACTTC.

The gene calls are TRBV6-5 and TRBJ1-1, with D hard to call. The germline V and J ends were trimmed by 8 bases and 7 bases, with 14 bases remaining between them. CDR3 length: 12 amino acids. Germline CDR1 MNHEY, CDR2 SVGAGI. CDR3 protein: CASGWATREAFF. CDR3 nucleotide sequence: TGTGCCAGCGGGTGGGCTACCCGTGAAGCTTTCTTT.

The CDR3 reads CASSYRTAKGYTF. CDR3 sequence (DNA): TGTGCCAGCAGTTACAGGACTGCCAAAGGCTACACCTTC. J is TRBJ1-2 and V is TRBV6-5; D gene ambiguous. Germline V gives CDR1 MNHEY, CDR2 SVGAGI. This CDR3 region has 13 residues. Deletions cut 2 bases from V and 8 bases from J, with 12 bases between.

This clone was seen a single time. The rearrangement links TRBV7-3 to TRBJ1-1, with no clear D. The germline CDR1 and CDR2 sequences are SGHTA and FQGTGA. The CDR3 is 14 residues long. Trimming left V 5 bases short and J 1 base short, with 11 bases between. The CDR3 DNA is TGTGCCAGCAGCCTCTTACGGGGGAACACTGAAGCTTTCTTT. This translates into CASSLLRGNTEAFF. The full variable domain, completed using reference TRBV7-3 and TRBJ1-1, is GAGVSQTPSNKVTEKGKYVELRCDPISGHTALYWYRQSLGQGPEFLIYFQGTGAADDSGLPNDRFFAVRPEGSVSTLKIQRTERGDSAVYLCASSLLRGNTEAFFGQGTRLTVV.